A selection of T cell receptor beta chains follows, all from one sample in a study of blood T cells in healthy people across ages. TCRdb analysed the 5' RACE reads with MiXCR anew, one entry per CDR3 protein. The sample holds just over 1 million distinct CDR3 sequences, over 35% seen once. Sequenced material: blood. All receptors come from a woman aged 60-70 years in good health. Each CDR3 is given with its conserved first and last residue. The order of the fields is V gene, D gene, J gene, clone size, CDR3 protein, CDR3 DNA. A D gene is named only where the DNA matches it firmly. Expanded clones are given a class, and other clones once, few, many or no size at all.

>TRBV12-3/TRBV12-4|TRBD1|TRBJ2-1|.
CASKPGQGLHEQFF
TGTGCCAGCAAACCGGGACAGGGGTTGCATGAGCAGTTCTTC
>TRBV13|TRBD2|TRBJ2-1|few
CASSFPSGSSLSYNEQFF
TGTGCCAGCAGCTTCCCCAGCGGGAGTTCCCTCTCGTACAATGAGCAGTTCTTC
>TRBV15|TRBD1|TRBJ2-1|.
CATSRQGARTEQFF
TGTGCCACCAGCAGACAGGGGGCACGTACAGAGCAGTTCTTC
>TRBV12-3/TRBV12-4|.|TRBJ1-1|many
CASSLGVSTEAFF
TGTGCCAGCAGTTTGGGGGTCTCCACTGAAGCTTTCTTT
>TRBV7-6|.|TRBJ2-7|few
CASSLAQGRSYEQYF
TGTGCCAGCAGCTTAGCACAGGGCCGTTCCTACGAGCAGTACTTC
>TRBV29-1|TRBD1|TRBJ1-4|few
CSGGTGEEKLFF
TGCAGCGGGGGGACAGGGGAAGAAAAACTGTTTTTT
>TRBV5-1|.|TRBJ2-7|few
CASSLASGFTYEQYF
TGCGCCAGCAGCTTGGCGTCAGGGTTTACCTACGAGCAGTACTTC
>TRBV7-9|TRBD2|TRBJ2-1|.
CASSSPGTSGIDEQFF
TGTGCCAGCAGCTCTCCCGGGACTAGCGGGATTGATGAGCAGTTCTTC
>TRBV6-2/TRBV6-3|.|TRBJ2-7|.
CASSYGISGEQYF
TGTGCCAGCAGTTATGGTATTTCCGGCGAGCAGTACTTC
>TRBV7-2|TRBD2|TRBJ2-7|many
CASSLSTSGSYEQYF
TGTGCCAGCAGCTTGTCGACTAGCGGGAGCTACGAGCAGTACTTC
>TRBV27|TRBD2|TRBJ2-7|.
CASTQTSGSSYEQYF
TGTGCCAGCACTCAGACTAGCGGCAGCTCCTACGAGCAGTACTTC
>TRBV30|.|TRBJ2-7|.
CAWSAGGTYEQYF
TGTGCCTGGAGTGCTGGGGGCACCTACGAGCAGTACTTC
>TRBV7-9|.|TRBJ2-7|.
CASSLGAKYEQYF
TGTGCCAGCAGCTTAGGGGCCAAATACGAGCAGTACTTC
>TRBV20-1|TRBD2|TRBJ2-4|.
CSVGGGTKNIQYF
TGCAGTGTCGGCGGGGGGACCAAAAACATTCAGTACTTC
>TRBV7-6|TRBD2|TRBJ2-3|.
CASSATGSGSSTDTQYF
TGTGCCAGCAGCGCGACGGGGAGCGGGAGTTCGACAGATACGCAGTATTTT
>TRBV12-3/TRBV12-4|.|TRBJ2-3|once
CASTGQDTQYF
TGTGCCTCCACCGGGCAAGATACGCAATATTTT
>TRBV28|.|TRBJ2-1|few
CASSLSRTLKGEQFF
TGTGCCAGCAGTTTGTCCCGGACTCTAAAGGGTGAGCAGTTCTTC
>TRBV25-1|TRBD1|TRBJ2-7|few
CASSGGDSSYEQYF
TGTGCCAGCAGTGGAGGGGACAGTAGCTACGAGCAGTACTTC
>TRBV11-2|.|TRBJ2-3|.
CASSPSWVAPSTDTQYF
TGTGCCAGCAGCCCCAGTTGGGTGGCGCCAAGCACAGATACGCAGTATTTT
>TRBV16|.|TRBJ1-2|.
CASSQSIGYGYTF
TGTGCCAGCAGCCAATCCATTGGCTATGGCTACACCTTC
>TRBV10-3|.|TRBJ2-2|.
CAISEATSGIRVTGELFF
TGTGCCATCAGTGAGGCGACTAGTGGGATTCGTGTCACCGGGGAGCTGTTTTTT
>TRBV5-6|TRBD1|TRBJ1-2|few
CASSRRQGHGYTF
TGTGCCAGCAGCCGAAGACAGGGGCACGGCTACACCTTC
>TRBV6-6|.|TRBJ1-6|few
CASSYRDKNSPLHF
TGTGCCAGCAGTTACCGGGACAAAAATTCACCCCTCCACTTT
>TRBV7-9|.|TRBJ2-7|.
CASSPTRWEQYF
TGTGCCAGCAGCCCGACACGTTGGGAGCAGTACTTC
>TRBV11-2|TRBD2|TRBJ2-3|few
CASSLTAGSTDTQYF
TGTGCCAGCAGCTTAACAGCGGGGTCCACAGATACGCAGTATTTT